What follows is one T cell receptor beta chain and its context. V lost 3 bases, J lost 8 bases, and 11 bases lay in between. Germline CDR1 is SGHAT and CDR2 is FQNNGV. CDR3 length: 13 residues. This sample was included in a study of OX40 agonist ivuxolimab in advanced cancers. Measured with immunoSEQ multiplex PCR; TCRdb has only the in-frame clones, and not every one. Seen here are tens of thousands of clones, around nine tenths observed once, and the top ten hold more than 15%. This TCR was recovered from an adult with an advanced solid tumor such as melanoma, head and neck, liver or kidney cancer. V is TRBV11-2 and J is TRBJ2-1; D is perhaps TRBD1 (6 bases). This specimen consisted of CD4+ or CD8+ T cells sorted from blood, obtained in a trial of the OX40 agonist ivuxolimab. The CDR3 bases are TGTGCCAGCAGCTTGGGGGCAGGGGATGAGCAGTTCTTC. Residues: CASSLGAGDEQFF.